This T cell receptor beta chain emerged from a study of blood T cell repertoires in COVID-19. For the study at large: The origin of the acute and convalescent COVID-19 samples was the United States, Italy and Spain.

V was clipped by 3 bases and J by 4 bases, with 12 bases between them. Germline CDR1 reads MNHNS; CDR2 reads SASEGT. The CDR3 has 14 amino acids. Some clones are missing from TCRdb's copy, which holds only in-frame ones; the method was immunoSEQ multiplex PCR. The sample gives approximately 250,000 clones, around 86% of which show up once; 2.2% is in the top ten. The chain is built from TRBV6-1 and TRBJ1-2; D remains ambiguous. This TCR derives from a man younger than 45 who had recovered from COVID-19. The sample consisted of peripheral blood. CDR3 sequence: CASSDVTTAYGYTF. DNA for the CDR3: TGTGCCAGCAGTGACGTGACAACGGCCTATGGCTACACCTTC.